These 30 T cell receptor beta chains were all obtained from the same sample, sequenced in a study of T cell repertoires in ileal Crohn's disease. Only in-frame clones appear in the TCRdb table, and some are missing; sequencing was by immunoSEQ multiplex PCR. The repertoire holds 9,000 to 13,000 clones, with more than 75% as singletons. The source material was ileal tissue. These receptors all stem from an adult with Crohn's disease.

The chain links TRBV29-1 to TRBJ1-1; 8 nucleotides align to TRBD1. The length of the CDR3 is 16 residues. Germline CDR1 is SQVTM and CDR2 is ANQGSEA. J gave up 1 base and V 7 bases, and 14 bases lay outside the gene matches. The CDR3 sequence is CSASDRGWYRNTEAFF. In DNA form, the CDR3 reads TGCAGCGCCAGCGACAGGGGATGGTACCGGAACACTGAAGCTTTCTTT.

This clone turned up a few times. The chain links TRBV5-1 to TRBJ2-5; 7 bases match TRBD2. The CDR3 loop spans 14 amino acids. V shed 0 bases and J 11 bases; nucleotides not matched to a gene: 10. The germline CDR1 and CDR2 sequences are SGHRS and YFSETQ. The CDR3 is CASSLASGAGEQYF. The CDR3 region has the DNA TGCGCCAGCAGCTTGGCCAGCGGGGCGGGGGAGCAGTACTTC.

This chain connects TRBV7-2 to TRBJ1-1; D gene unclear. Germline CDR1 reads SGHTA; CDR2 reads FQGNSA. Trimming took off 2 bases at V and 1 base at J, with 11 bases between the two ends. This CDR3 region has 15 residues. For the CDR3, the DNA is TGTGCCAGCAGCTTAACCCCCACTGAGAACACTGAAGCTTTCTTT. Protein: CASSLTPTENTEAFF.

The genes are TRBV5-1 and TRBJ2-2; 9 nucleotides match TRBD1. Germline V gives CDR1 SGHRS, CDR2 YFSETQ. Losses at the gene ends were 0 bases for V and 7 bases for J; bases not matched to a gene: 4. This CDR3 is built from 15 residues. The CDR3 loop reads CASSLEGTGIGELFF. As DNA, the CDR3 is TGCGCCAGCAGCTTGGAAGGGACAGGGATCGGGGAGCTGTTTTTT.

V and J are TRBV28 and TRBJ1-2; D not certain. Per the germline V gene, CDR1 is MDHEN and CDR2 is SYDVKM. CDR3 length: 13 residues. The germline V and J ends were trimmed by 4 bases and 4 bases, with 10 bases remaining between them. CDR3 amino acids: CASSYGWAYGYTF. Here the CDR3 DNA reads TGTGCCAGCAGTTACGGCTGGGCCTATGGCTACACCTTC.

This clone showed up just a few times. This CDR3 reads CASSPQGVSSYEQYF. The CDR3 nucleotides are TGTGCCAGCAGTCCCCAGGGGGTGAGCTCCTACGAGCAGTACTTC. The chain employs TRBV6-6 and TRBJ2-7; 7 bases map to TRBD1. Unmatched junction bases numbered 7, after V lost 5 bases and J lost 0 bases. The length of the CDR3 is 15 residues. Germline V CDR1 and CDR2: MNHNY, SVGAGI (reference sequence).

The V gene is TRBV9, the J gene TRBJ1-1; no clear D gene. Deletions cut 0 bases from V and 4 bases from J, with 7 bases between. This CDR3 region has 13 residues. The V gene's germline CDR1 is SGDLS and CDR2 YYNGEE. CDR3 region: CASSVDEATEAFF. Written as DNA, the CDR3 is TGTGCCAGCAGCGTAGATGAGGCCACTGAAGCTTTCTTT.

This chain links TRBV28 with TRBJ2-3; D possibly corresponds to TRBD2 (6 bases). The germline V gene encodes CDR1 MDHEN and CDR2 SYDVKM. V lost 7 bases to trimming and J lost 1 base, with 12 bases between them. The length of the CDR3 is 14 residues. The CDR3 here is CASNGGAGTDTQYF. The CDR3 DNA sequence: TGTGCCAGCAATGGAGGGGCCGGCACAGATACGCAGTATTTT.

The chain joins TRBV5-1 to TRBJ1-3, with TRBD1 as a possible D gene (6 bases). This CDR3 is 14 amino acids long. CDR1 is SGHRS, CDR2 YFSETQ, per germline. With 1 base removed from V and 4 bases from J, the gap between germline ends came to 9 bases. CDR3 sequence: CASSLTGWGNTIYF. CDR3 bases: TGCGCCAGCAGCTTGACAGGGTGGGGAAACACCATATATTTT.

The V and J genes are TRBV25-1 and TRBJ1-5; 9 positions match TRBD1. V lost 3 bases, J lost 7 bases, and 10 bases stayed unmatched. There are 16 residues in the CDR3. CDR1 and CDR2 (germline): MGHDK, SYGVNS. The DNA of the CDR3 is TGTGCCAGCAGTGATCCGGGACAGGGAGAGGCGCAGCCCCAGCATTTT. It codes for CASSDPGQGEAQPQHF.

This chain joins TRBV5-1 and TRBJ1-2; 8 bases fit TRBD1. Germline V CDR1 and CDR2: SGHRS, YFSETQ. Losses at the gene ends were 5 bases for V and 8 bases for J; bases not matched to a gene: 14. The CDR3 loop spans 15 amino acids. DNA for the CDR3: TGCGCCAGCAGTCTGAGGGGACAGGCCAATGGGGGCTACACCTTC. Its translation: CASSLRGQANGGYTF.

Only one count was recorded for this clone. The V and J genes are TRBV30 and TRBJ1-3; the D is unclear. V was clipped by 5 bases and J by 4 bases, with 3 bases between them. This CDR3 is 10 amino acids long. CDR1 is GTSNPN, CDR2 SVGIG, per germline (reference sequence). CDR3 bases: TGTGCCTGGCGGGGAAACACCATATATTTT. It codes for CAWRGNTIYF.

The chain combines TRBV6-5 with TRBJ2-7, with 12 bases lining up with TRBD1. The CDR3 sequence is 15 residues long. The germline gives CDR1 MNHEY, CDR2 SVGAGI. Germline trimming cut 4 bases from V and 4 bases from J; bases unmatched to any gene: 5. In DNA, the CDR3 is TGTGCCAGCAGTTTTCGGGACAGGGGGCAGTACGAGCAGTACTTC. It specifies CASSFRDRGQYEQYF.

This sequence joins TRBV10-1 and TRBJ1-2; TRBD1 is a possible D gene (6 bases). CDR1 WNHNN and CDR2 SYGVQD come from the germline V gene (reference sequence). The CDR3 is 14 amino acids. Trimming left V 0 bases short and J 2 bases short, with 7 bases between. CDR3 amino acids: CASSESTGNYGYTF. CDR3 coding DNA: TGCGCCAGCAGTGAGTCCACAGGGAACTATGGCTACACCTTC.

The rearrangement joins TRBV6-5 to TRBJ1-3; unclear D gene. The CDR3 contains 14 residues. Per germline, CDR1 MNHEY and CDR2 SVGAGI. Trimming took off 6 bases at V and 4 bases at J, with 13 bases between the two ends. The CDR3 nucleotides are TGTGCCAGCAGCCTCGGGTCCATCGGAAACACCATATATTTT. Translating it yields CASSLGSIGNTIYF.

This clone showed up just once. The rearrangement links TRBV7-2 to TRBJ2-5, with 11 bases identical to TRBD2. In germline, CDR1 is SGHTA, CDR2 FQGNSA. V dropped 5 bases and J dropped 5; count of bases not matched to a gene: 10. This CDR3 is 16 amino acids long. CDR3: CASSPHSGGAFETQYF. The CDR3 nucleotides read TGTGCCAGCAGCCCCCATAGCGGGGGGGCCTTTGAGACCCAGTACTTC.

This chain links TRBV9 with TRBJ2-5; a weak D match, TRBD2 (7 bases). Germline loops: CDR1 SGDLS, CDR2 YYNGEE. The CDR3 totals 15 residues. Trimming removed 4 bases from V and 5 bases from J, with 18 bases in between. CDR3 nucleotide sequence: TGTGCCAGCAGCACCGGGGGGCAGGAGACGGAGACCCAGTACTTC. Translating gives CASSTGGQETETQYF. Supplemented by reference TRBV9 and TRBJ2-5, the full variable domain reads DSGVTQTPKHLITATGQRVTLRCSPRSGDLSVYWYQQSLDQGLQFLIQYYNGEERAKGNILERFSAQQFPDLHSELNLSSLELGDSALYFCASSTGGQETETQYFGPGTRLLVL.

This chain links TRBV29-1 with TRBJ2-3; 9 bases match TRBD1. After removal of 6 bases from V and 2 bases from J, the junction contained 3 bases not matched to a gene. The CDR3 loop spans 13 amino acids. The germline CDR1 and CDR2 sequences are SQVTM and ANQGSEA. In nucleotides, the CDR3 is TGCAGCGTGGGACAGGGAATCACAGATACGCAGTATTTT. Translating gives CSVGQGITDTQYF.

V gene TRBV9 combines with J gene TRBJ1-1; tentatively, D is TRBD1 (6 bases). Trimming pared 3 bases from V and 1 base from J, leaving 10 bases between. The CDR3 covers 14 residues. In germline, CDR1 is SGDLS, CDR2 YYNGEE. The DNA of the CDR3 is TGTGCCAGCAGCGCCGAACAGGGGAACACTGAAGCTTTCTTT. It codes for CASSAEQGNTEAFF. The whole variable domain, remainder taken from reference TRBV9 and TRBJ1-1, is DSGVTQTPKHLITATGQRVTLRCSPRSGDLSVYWYQQSLDQGLQFLIQYYNGEERAKGNILERFSAQQFPDLHSELNLSSLELGDSALYFCASSAEQGNTEAFFGQGTRLTVV.

The CDR3: CASSLSGTNEKLFF. The CDR3, as DNA: TGTGCCAGCAGCCTTTCAGGGACTAATGAAAAACTGTTTTTT. The chain recombines TRBV6-6 with TRBJ1-4, with TRBD1 as a possible D gene (5 bases). CDR1 and CDR2 from the germline V gene are MNHNY and SVGAGI (reference sequence). The CDR3 covers 14 residues. V dropped 6 bases and J dropped 2 bases, with 10 bases sitting between them.

This chain connects TRBV25-1 to TRBJ2-1; TRBD2 might be the D (6 bases). Trimming pared 1 base from V and 6 bases from J, leaving 16 bases between. The germline V gene encodes CDR1 MGHDK and CDR2 SYGVNS. CDR3 size: 16 residues. Here the CDR3 DNA reads TGTGCCAGCAGTGAATTGGTTCGGACTAACCTCAATGAGCAGTTCTTC. It codes for CASSELVRTNLNEQFF.

The V gene is TRBV5-1, the J gene TRBJ2-1, with 8 nucleotides matching TRBD2. V dropped 0 bases and J dropped 0; count of bases not matched to a gene: 2. The germline V gene encodes CDR1 SGHRS and CDR2 YFSETQ. This CDR3 is 16 amino acids long. The CDR3 nucleotides are TGCGCCAGCAGCTTGGATCTAGCGGGCTCCTACAATGAGCAGTTCTTC. This encodes CASSLDLAGSYNEQFF.

The chain links TRBV9 to TRBJ1-2; tentatively, D is TRBD1 (5 bases). The ends were cut back, 0 bases at V and 6 bases at J, with 15 bases in the middle. Per the germline V gene, CDR1 is SGDLS and CDR2 is YYNGEE. The CDR3 consists of 15 residues. The CDR3 bases are TGTGCCAGCAGCGTAGGTGTCATGGGGGGGGATGGCTACACCTTC. Translated, it gives CASSVGVMGGDGYTF.

This chain links TRBV2 with TRBJ1-6; possibly TRBD1 for D (5 bases). CDR1 is SNHLY and CDR2 is FYNNEI in the germline V gene. V was trimmed by 3 bases and J by 6 bases, leaving 12 bases between them. CDR3 size: 15 residues. Here the CDR3 reads CASSETDSRNSPLHF. CDR3 bases: TGTGCCAGCAGTGAGACCGACAGTCGTAATTCACCCCTCCACTTT. The full variable domain, in which reference TRBV2 and TRBJ1-6 provide the parts outside the CDR3, is EPEVTQTPSHQVTQMGQEVILRCVPISNHLYFYWYRQILGQKVEFLVSFYNNEISEKSEIFDDQFSVERPDGSNFTLKIRSTKLEDSAMYFCASSETDSRNSPLHFGNGTRLTVT.

This chain uses TRBV7-9 with TRBJ2-7; D not certain. This CDR3 has 14 amino acids. In germline, CDR1 is SEHNR, CDR2 FQNEAQ (reference sequence). With 3 bases removed from V and 0 bases from J, the gap between germline ends came to 9 bases. The CDR3 loop reads CASSFGQDSYEQYF. The CDR3 region has the DNA TGTGCCAGCAGCTTTGGTCAGGACTCCTACGAGCAGTACTTC.

CDR3 nucleotide sequence: TGTGCCAGCAGCTCCGACGGGACAAGGGCTACCACAGATACGCAGTATTTT. It specifies CASSSDGTRATTDTQYF. The chain couples TRBV9 to TRBJ2-3; perhaps TRBD1 as D (6 bases). The V end lost 4 bases, the J end lost 2 bases, and 20 bases lay between the germline ends. CDR3 length: 17 amino acids. Germline CDR1 and CDR2: SGDLS and YYNGEE. Supplemented by reference TRBV9 and TRBJ2-3, the full variable domain reads DSGVTQTPKHLITATGQRVTLRCSPRSGDLSVYWYQQSLDQGLQFLIQYYNGEERAKGNILERFSAQQFPDLHSELNLSSLELGDSALYFCASSSDGTRATTDTQYFGPGTRLTVL.

This chain uses TRBV19 with TRBJ1-1, with 9 bases aligning to TRBD1. Trimming took 5 bases from V and 5 from J; bases not matched to a gene: 6. Per germline, CDR1 LNHDA and CDR2 SQIVND (reference sequence). This CDR3 spans 14 amino acids. The CDR3 spells CASSQGQGRTEAFF. In nucleotides, the CDR3 is TGTGCCAGTAGTCAGGGACAGGGTCGGACTGAAGCTTTCTTT. The full variable domain, rest sourced from reference TRBV19 and TRBJ1-1, is DGGITQSPKYLFRKEGQNVTLSCEQNLNHDAMYWYRQDPGQGLRLIYYSQIVNDFQKGDIAEGYSVSREKKESFPLTVTSAQKNPTAFYLCASSQGQGRTEAFFGQGTRLTVV.

The V call is TRBV12-5, the J call TRBJ1-2; no definite D call. Looked up from germline, CDR1 is LGHNT and CDR2 is FRNRAP. This CDR3 comprises 11 residues. The ends were cut back, 5 bases at V and 14 bases at J, with 15 bases in the middle. The CDR3: CASGPDGVGTF. DNA of the CDR3: TGTGCTAGTGGTCCGGACGGGGTTGGAACCTTC.

This clone was picked up a small number of times. V and J are TRBV5-6 and TRBJ1-1; D is uncertain. Germline V lookup: CDR1 SGHDT, CDR2 YYEEEE. This CDR3 contains 14 residues. V was clipped by 0 bases and J by 0 bases, with 6 bases between them. This CDR3 reads CASSLGLMNTEAFF. CDR3 DNA: TGTGCCAGCAGCTTGGGACTCATGAACACTGAAGCTTTCTTT. Full variable domain (outside the CDR3, taken from reference TRBV5-6 and TRBJ1-1): DAGVTQSPTHLIKTRGQQVTLRCSPKSGHDTVSWYQQALGQGPQFIFQYYEEEERQRGNFPDRFSGHQFPNYSSELNVNALLLGDSALYLCASSLGLMNTEAFFGQGTRLTVV.

The V gene is TRBV7-3, the J gene TRBJ2-2, with 7 bases aligning to TRBD1. The germline gives CDR1 SGHTA, CDR2 FQGTGA. J lost 5 bases, V lost 4 bases, and 19 bases had no gene match. The CDR3 consists of 19 residues. This chain's CDR3 is CASSSTGHRSRGRTGELFF. The CDR3 nucleotides are TGTGCCAGCAGCTCAACGGGGCATCGATCAAGGGGGCGGACCGGGGAGCTGTTTTTT.